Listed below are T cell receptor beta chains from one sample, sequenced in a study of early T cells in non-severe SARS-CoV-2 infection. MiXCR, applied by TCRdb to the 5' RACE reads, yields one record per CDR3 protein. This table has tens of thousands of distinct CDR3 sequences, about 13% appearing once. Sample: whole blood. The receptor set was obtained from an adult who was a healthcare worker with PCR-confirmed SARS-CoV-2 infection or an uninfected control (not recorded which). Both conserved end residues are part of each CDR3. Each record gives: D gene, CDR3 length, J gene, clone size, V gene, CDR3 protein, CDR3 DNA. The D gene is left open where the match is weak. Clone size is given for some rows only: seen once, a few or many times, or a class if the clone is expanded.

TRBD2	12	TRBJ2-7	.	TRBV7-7	CASSPLGGEQYF	TGTGCCAGCAGCCCCCTGGGGGGGGAGCAGTACTTC
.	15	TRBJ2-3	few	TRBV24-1	CATSDHQGYTDTQYF	TGTGCCACCAGTGATCACCAGGGCTACACAGATACGCAGTATTTT
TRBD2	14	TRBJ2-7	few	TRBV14	CASSWGLVKGEQYF	TGTGCCAGCAGTTGGGGACTAGTGAAGGGCGAGCAGTACTTC
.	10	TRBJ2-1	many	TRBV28	CASRDNEQFF	TGTGCCAGCAGGGACAATGAGCAGTTCTTC
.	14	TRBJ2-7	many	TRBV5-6	CASAPVEDSYEQYF	TGTGCCAGTGCCCCCGTCGAGGACTCCTACGAGCAGTACTTC
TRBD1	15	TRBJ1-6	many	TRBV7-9	CASSLAYGTGSPLHF	TGTGCCAGCAGCTTAGCCTACGGGACAGGTTCACCCCTCCACTTT
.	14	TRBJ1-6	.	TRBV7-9	CASSFSGGGSPLHF	TGTGCCAGCAGCTTTTCGGGGGGAGGATCACCCCTCCACTTT
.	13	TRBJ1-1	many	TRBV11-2	CASSLDLDTSAFF	TGTGCCAGCAGCTTAGACTTGGACACCTCGGCTTTCTTT
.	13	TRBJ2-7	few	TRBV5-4	CASSLGGGYEQYF	TGTGCCAGCAGCTTGGGTGGTGGGTACGAGCAGTACTTC
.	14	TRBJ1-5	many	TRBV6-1	CASSAQGSYQPQHF	TGTGCCAGCAGTGCACAGGGTAGCTATCAGCCCCAGCATTTT
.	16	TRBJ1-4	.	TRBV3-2	CASSRLGRPTNEKLFF	TGTGCCAGCAGCCGCTTAGGACGGCCAACTAATGAAAAACTGTTTTTT
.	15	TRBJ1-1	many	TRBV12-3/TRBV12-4	CASSSGWTALTEAFF	TGTGCCAGCAGTTCGGGGTGGACAGCACTAACTGAAGCTTTCTTT
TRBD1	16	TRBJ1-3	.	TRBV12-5	CASGFGGQILGNTIYF	TGTGCTAGTGGTTTCGGGGGACAGATCCTTGGAAACACCATATATTTT
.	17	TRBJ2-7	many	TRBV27	CASSLSGGTPPSYEQYF	TGTGCCAGCAGTCTATCTGGAGGGACACCCCCCTCCTACGAGCAGTACTTC
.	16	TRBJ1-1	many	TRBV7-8	CASSLGGGIENTEAFF	TGTGCCAGCAGCTTAGGTGGGGGGATAGAGAACACTGAAGCTTTCTTT
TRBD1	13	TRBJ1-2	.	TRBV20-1	CSAKTGKKSGYTF	TGCAGTGCTAAGACAGGGAAGAAGAGTGGCTACACCTTC
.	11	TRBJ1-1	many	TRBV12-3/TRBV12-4	CASSLTGKAFF	TGTGCCAGCAGTTTAACGGGGAAGGCTTTCTTT
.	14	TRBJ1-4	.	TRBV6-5	CASSLDRQTEKLFF	TGTGCCAGCAGTCTCGACAGGCAGACTGAAAAACTGTTTTTT
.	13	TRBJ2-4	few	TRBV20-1	CSAAGPNQNIQYF	TGCAGTGCCGCTGGACCAAACCAAAACATTCAGTACTTC
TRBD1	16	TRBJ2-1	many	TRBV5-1	CASSLAGRGPGNEQFF	TGCGCCAGCAGCTTGGCCGGCAGGGGGCCGGGCAATGAGCAGTTCTTC
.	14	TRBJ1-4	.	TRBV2	CASSQYSANEKLFF	TGTGCCAGCAGCCAATACAGCGCTAATGAAAAACTGTTTTTT
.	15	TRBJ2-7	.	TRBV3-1	CASSPNHWTSYEQYF	TGTGCCAGCAGCCCGAACCATTGGACCTCCTACGAGCAGTACTTC
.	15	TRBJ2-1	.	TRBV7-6	CASSFSTPPQTEQFF	TGTGCCAGCAGCTTTTCAACACCACCCCAAACTGAGCAGTTCTTC
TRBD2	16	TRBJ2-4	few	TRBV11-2	CASSSRGAGGRNIQYF	TGTGCCAGCAGCTCCCGGGGGGCGGGAGGCAGGAACATTCAGTACTTC
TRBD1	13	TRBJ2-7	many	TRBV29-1	CSVIGTGVGEQYF	TGCAGCGTGATAGGGACAGGCGTAGGCGAGCAGTACTTC
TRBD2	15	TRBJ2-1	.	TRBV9	CASSPGLVLDNEQFF	TGTGCCAGCAGCCCTGGACTAGTCCTCGACAATGAGCAGTTCTTC